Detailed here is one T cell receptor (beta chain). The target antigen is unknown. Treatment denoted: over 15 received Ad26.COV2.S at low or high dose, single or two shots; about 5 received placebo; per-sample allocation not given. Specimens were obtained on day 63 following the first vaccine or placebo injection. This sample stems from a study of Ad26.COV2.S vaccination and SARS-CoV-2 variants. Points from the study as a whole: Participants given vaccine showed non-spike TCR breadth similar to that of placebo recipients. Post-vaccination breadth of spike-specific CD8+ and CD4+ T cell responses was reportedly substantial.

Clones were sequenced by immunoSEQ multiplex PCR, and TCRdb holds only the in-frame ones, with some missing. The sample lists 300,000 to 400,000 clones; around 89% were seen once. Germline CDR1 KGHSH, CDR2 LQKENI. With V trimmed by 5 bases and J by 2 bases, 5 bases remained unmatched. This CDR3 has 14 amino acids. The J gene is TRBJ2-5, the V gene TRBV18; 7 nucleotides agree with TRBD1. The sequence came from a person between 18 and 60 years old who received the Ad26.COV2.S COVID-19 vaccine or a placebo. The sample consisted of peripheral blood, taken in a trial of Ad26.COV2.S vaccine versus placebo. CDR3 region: CASSGRTGQETQYF. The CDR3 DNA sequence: TGTGCCAGCTCAGGAAGGACAGGTCAAGAGACCCAGTACTTC.